The rows below give T cell receptor beta chains drawn from one sample of a study of shared clonotypes between healthy human individuals. The method was immunoSEQ multiplex PCR; TCRdb's version includes in-frame clones alone and lacks a portion of them. The table records some 1.4 million clones, around 97% of them present only once. The sequencing sample was made of naive CD4+ T cells sorted from blood. Every receptor here comes from a man under 40 in good health. The CDR3 runs from the conserved cysteine through the conserved F or W. Fields, in order: CDR3 DNA, CDR3 protein, D gene, clone size, J gene, V gene. A D gene is named only where the DNA matches it firmly. Clone size is stated in some rows and not others, as once, few, many or a class when expanded.

CDR3nt: TGCGCCAGCAGCACCGGGCCCTACGAGCAGTACTTC; CDR3aa: CASSTGPYEQYF; d_gene: .; abundance: .; j_gene: TRBJ2-7; v_gene: TRBV5-1
CDR3nt: TGTGCCAGCTCACCGGGCGAGGGCTCGCTTCCCCCTTTC; CDR3aa: CASSPGEGSLPPF; d_gene: .; abundance: .; j_gene: TRBJ1-2; v_gene: TRBV18
CDR3nt: TGCGCCAGCAGCTTGGGCGGAGGAAGCACAGATACGCAGTATTTT; CDR3aa: CASSLGGGSTDTQYF; d_gene: .; abundance: .; j_gene: TRBJ2-3; v_gene: TRBV5-1
CDR3nt: TGTGCCAGCAGCTTTGGACCGATGAACACTGAAGCTTTCTTT; CDR3aa: CASSFGPMNTEAFF; d_gene: .; abundance: .; j_gene: TRBJ1-1; v_gene: TRBV5-4
CDR3nt: TGTGCCAGTAGTTTCCTTTCAGGCAGGGCAAACACCGGGGAGCTGTTTTTT; CDR3aa: CASSFLSGRANTGELFF; d_gene: .; abundance: .; j_gene: TRBJ2-2; v_gene: TRBV19
CDR3nt: TGTGCCAGCAGCGTAGGGGCTAGCGGGAGTTGGGTTACGCAGTATTTT; CDR3aa: CASSVGASGSWVTQYF; d_gene: TRBD2; abundance: once; j_gene: TRBJ2-3; v_gene: TRBV9
CDR3nt: TGCGCCAGCAGCTTGGTTGGTCTGGGGATGGAGACCCAGTACTTC; CDR3aa: CASSLVGLGMETQYF; d_gene: .; abundance: .; j_gene: TRBJ2-5; v_gene: TRBV5-1
CDR3nt: TGCGCCAGCAGAGACACAGGGGGCAGCAGGGGGAATGAGCAGTTCTTC; CDR3aa: CASRDTGGSRGNEQFF; d_gene: TRBD1; abundance: .; j_gene: TRBJ2-1; v_gene: TRBV4-1
CDR3nt: TGTGCCAGCAGCGTAGCTTTAGGCTACGAGCAGTACTTC; CDR3aa: CASSVALGYEQYF; d_gene: .; abundance: .; j_gene: TRBJ2-7; v_gene: TRBV9
CDR3nt: TGTGGGTCCGGGGGGTTGACCGGGGAGCTGTTTTTT; CDR3aa: CGSGGLTGELFF; d_gene: TRBD2; abundance: .; j_gene: TRBJ2-2; v_gene: TRBV28
CDR3nt: TGTGCCAGCAGCTTAGCGGGCCCCACAGATACGCAGTATTTT; CDR3aa: CASSLAGPTDTQYF; d_gene: .; abundance: .; j_gene: TRBJ2-3; v_gene: TRBV7-9
CDR3nt: TGTGCCAGCAGCGCCTTCGGTACGAACACCATATATTTT; CDR3aa: CASSAFGTNTIYF; d_gene: .; abundance: .; j_gene: TRBJ1-3; v_gene: TRBV7-8
CDR3nt: TGTGCCACCAGCAGAGATCTGGCTAGCGGGACATACGAGCAGTACTTC; CDR3aa: CATSRDLASGTYEQYF; d_gene: TRBD2; abundance: .; j_gene: TRBJ2-7; v_gene: TRBV15
CDR3nt: TGTGCCAGCAGTTACAGGGGTGGGAACACTGAAGCTTTCTTT; CDR3aa: CASSYRGGNTEAFF; d_gene: TRBD1; abundance: .; j_gene: TRBJ1-1; v_gene: TRBV2
CDR3nt: TGTGCCAGCAGCCCGGACAGGGTCACAGATGCGCAGTATTTT; CDR3aa: CASSPDRVTDAQYF; d_gene: TRBD1; abundance: .; j_gene: TRBJ2-3; v_gene: TRBV5-4
CDR3nt: TGTGCCAGCGGACATAGGGCATCCTACGAGCAGTACTTC; CDR3aa: CASGHRASYEQYF; d_gene: .; abundance: .; j_gene: TRBJ2-7; v_gene: TRBV7-9
CDR3nt: TGTGCCACCAGCAGGGGAGCGGGACCCTACAATGAGCAGTTCTTC; CDR3aa: CATSRGAGPYNEQFF; d_gene: TRBD2; abundance: .; j_gene: TRBJ2-1; v_gene: TRBV15
CDR3nt: TGTGCCAGCAGCCCAGGGGTAGGAGGAGCTTTCTTT; CDR3aa: CASSPGVGGAFF; d_gene: .; abundance: few; j_gene: TRBJ1-1; v_gene: TRBV6-1
CDR3nt: TGTGCCAGCAGCTTGAGGGTGACAGGGAGGATCGGCGATGAGCAGTTCTTC; CDR3aa: CASSLRVTGRIGDEQFF; d_gene: .; abundance: .; j_gene: TRBJ2-1; v_gene: TRBV5-6
CDR3nt: TGCAGCGTATTAAATTCCGGGGAGACCCAGTACTTC; CDR3aa: CSVLNSGETQYF; d_gene: .; abundance: .; j_gene: TRBJ2-5; v_gene: TRBV29-1
CDR3nt: TGTGCCATCAGTGAGTCGCCGTCCGAGACCCAGTACTTC; CDR3aa: CAISESPSETQYF; d_gene: .; abundance: .; j_gene: TRBJ2-5; v_gene: TRBV10-3
CDR3nt: TGCGCCAGCAGCTTTCGGACAGGGGTGCGGGAGCAGTTCTTC; CDR3aa: CASSFRTGVREQFF; d_gene: TRBD1; abundance: .; j_gene: TRBJ2-1; v_gene: TRBV4-1
CDR3nt: TGTGCCACCAGCCGTGCCCGCGGGGCCCGAGGTACTGAAGCTTTCTTT; CDR3aa: CATSRARGARGTEAFF; d_gene: .; abundance: .; j_gene: TRBJ1-1; v_gene: TRBV15
CDR3nt: TGTGCCAGCAGTACCCCGGGACTAGCCTACGAGCAGTACTTC; CDR3aa: CASSTPGLAYEQYF; d_gene: TRBD2; abundance: .; j_gene: TRBJ2-7; v_gene: TRBV28
CDR3nt: TGTGCCAGCAGCGTATTTGCACCAATGAGCTCTGGAAACACCATATATTTT; CDR3aa: CASSVFAPMSSGNTIYF; d_gene: .; abundance: .; j_gene: TRBJ1-3; v_gene: TRBV9
CDR3nt: TGTGCCAGCAGTTACGTCTCCAACAATGAGCAGTTCTTC; CDR3aa: CASSYVSNNEQFF; d_gene: .; abundance: .; j_gene: TRBJ2-1; v_gene: TRBV6-6
CDR3nt: TGTGCCTGGAGGCGACAGGGGTGGAGTGGAAACACCATATATTTT; CDR3aa: CAWRRQGWSGNTIYF; d_gene: TRBD1; abundance: .; j_gene: TRBJ1-3; v_gene: TRBV30
CDR3nt: TGTGCCAGCACGTCAGACCGACAGGGGGCGAGGCAGTACTTC; CDR3aa: CASTSDRQGARQYF; d_gene: TRBD1; abundance: .; j_gene: TRBJ2-7; v_gene: TRBV7-9
CDR3nt: TGTGCCAGCAGCGGGCCGGGACTGCAGTTCTTC; CDR3aa: CASSGPGLQFF; d_gene: .; abundance: .; j_gene: TRBJ2-1; v_gene: TRBV2
CDR3nt: TGCGCCAGCAGCAGGCCTAGCGGGAGGACAGATACGCAGTATTTT; CDR3aa: CASSRPSGRTDTQYF; d_gene: TRBD2; abundance: .; j_gene: TRBJ2-3; v_gene: TRBV5-1
CDR3nt: TGTGCCAGCAGCTTAGACGGAGCGACAGGGGGCAGGAATGGCTACACCTTC; CDR3aa: CASSLDGATGGRNGYTF; d_gene: TRBD1; abundance: .; j_gene: TRBJ1-2; v_gene: TRBV7-2
CDR3nt: TGTGCCAGCAGCTCCACGAGGGACAGTCCAGAGACCCAGTACTTC; CDR3aa: CASSSTRDSPETQYF; d_gene: TRBD1; abundance: .; j_gene: TRBJ2-5; v_gene: TRBV11-3
CDR3nt: TGCAGCGTTGGCGGCCGGGACTTTCCTAGCACAGATACGCAGTATTTT; CDR3aa: CSVGGRDFPSTDTQYF; d_gene: .; abundance: .; j_gene: TRBJ2-3; v_gene: TRBV29-1
CDR3nt: TGTGCCAGCAGTTACGTCCGGTGGAGCGCTGGAGGGACCCAGTACTTC; CDR3aa: CASSYVRWSAGGTQYF; d_gene: .; abundance: .; j_gene: TRBJ2-5; v_gene: TRBV6-5
CDR3nt: TGTGCCAGCAGCTTAGCCATGTCCGTAGCCAATGAGCAGTTCTTC; CDR3aa: CASSLAMSVANEQFF; d_gene: .; abundance: .; j_gene: TRBJ2-1; v_gene: TRBV11-2
CDR3nt: TGTGCCAGCAGCTTGGGTCGGGAGGATACGCAGTATTTT; CDR3aa: CASSLGREDTQYF; d_gene: .; abundance: once; j_gene: TRBJ2-3; v_gene: TRBV5-4